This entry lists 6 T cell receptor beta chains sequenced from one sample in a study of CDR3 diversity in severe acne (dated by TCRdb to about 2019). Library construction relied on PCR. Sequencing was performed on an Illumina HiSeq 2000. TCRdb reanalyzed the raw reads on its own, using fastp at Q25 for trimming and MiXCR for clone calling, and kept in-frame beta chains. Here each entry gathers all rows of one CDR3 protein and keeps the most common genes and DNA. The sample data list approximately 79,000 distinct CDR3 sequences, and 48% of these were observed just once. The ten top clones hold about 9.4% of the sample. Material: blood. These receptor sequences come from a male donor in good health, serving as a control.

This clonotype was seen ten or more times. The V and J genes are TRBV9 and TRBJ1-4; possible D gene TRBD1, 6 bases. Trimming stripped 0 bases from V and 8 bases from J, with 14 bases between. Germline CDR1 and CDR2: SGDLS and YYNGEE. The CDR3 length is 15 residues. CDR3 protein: CASSVGGVGGEKLFF. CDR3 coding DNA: TGTGCCAGCAGCGTAGGAGGGGTAGGGGGGGAAAAACTGTTTTTT.

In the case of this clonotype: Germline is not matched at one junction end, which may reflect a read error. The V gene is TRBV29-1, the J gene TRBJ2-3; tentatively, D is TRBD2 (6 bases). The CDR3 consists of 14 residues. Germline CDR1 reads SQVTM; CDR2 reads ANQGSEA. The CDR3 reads CSVDAAGWADTQSF. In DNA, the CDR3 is TGCAGCGTTGACGCGGCGGGGTGGGCAGATACGCAGTCTTTT.

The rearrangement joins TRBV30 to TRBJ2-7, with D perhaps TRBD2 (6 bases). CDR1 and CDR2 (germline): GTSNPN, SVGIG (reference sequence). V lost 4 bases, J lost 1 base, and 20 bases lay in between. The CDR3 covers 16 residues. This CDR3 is CAWKGRAPGDSYEQYF. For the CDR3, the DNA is TGTGCCTGGAAAGGGCGGGCCCCGGGGGATTCCTACGAGCAGTACTTC.

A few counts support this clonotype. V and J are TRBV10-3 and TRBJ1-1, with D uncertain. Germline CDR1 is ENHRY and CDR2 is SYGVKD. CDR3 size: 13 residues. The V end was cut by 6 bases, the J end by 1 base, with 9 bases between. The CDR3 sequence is CAIREGWNTEAFF. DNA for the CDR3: TGTGCCATCAGGGAGGGCTGGAACACTGAAGCTTTCTTT.

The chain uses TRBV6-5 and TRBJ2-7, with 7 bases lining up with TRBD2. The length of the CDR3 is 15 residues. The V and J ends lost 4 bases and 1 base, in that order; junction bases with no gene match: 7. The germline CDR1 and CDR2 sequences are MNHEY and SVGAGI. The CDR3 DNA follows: TGTGCCAGCAGTTCCTACTCTAGCGGTTCCTACGAGCAGTACTTC. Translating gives CASSSYSSGSYEQYF.

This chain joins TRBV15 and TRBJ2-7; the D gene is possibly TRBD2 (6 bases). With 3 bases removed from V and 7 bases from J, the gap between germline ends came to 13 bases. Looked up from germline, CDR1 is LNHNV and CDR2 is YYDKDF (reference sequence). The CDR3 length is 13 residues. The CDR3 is CATSSGTYREQYF. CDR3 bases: TGTGCCACCAGCAGTGGGACTTATCGTGAGCAGTACTTC.